This T cell receptor (beta chain) was sequenced in a study of T cell responses to AZD1222 COVID-19 vaccine. Points from the study as a whole: Donors were chiefly white British, with a greater number of females, and clonal diversity was perhaps underestimated.

The repertoire was sequenced with immunoSEQ multiplex PCR; TCRdb's copy has only in-frame clones and lacks some. This sample has just under 90,000 clones; about nine tenths occur once, and the top ten carry about 5.5%. A remark on this clone: The antigen is not known.

The CDR3 sequence is 11 residues long. With 10 bases removed from V and 4 bases from J, the gap between germline ends came to 10 bases. CDR1 is LNHDA, CDR2 SQIVND, per germline (reference sequence). The J gene is TRBJ1-1, the V gene TRBV19; no reliable D call. The receptor comes from an adult who received the AZD1222 COVID-19 vaccine. Sequenced here: peripheral blood, sampled 28 days after the second AZD1222 dose. Here the CDR3 reads CATLIGTEAFF. CDR3 nucleotides: TGTGCCACCCTAATAGGCACTGAAGCTTTCTTT.